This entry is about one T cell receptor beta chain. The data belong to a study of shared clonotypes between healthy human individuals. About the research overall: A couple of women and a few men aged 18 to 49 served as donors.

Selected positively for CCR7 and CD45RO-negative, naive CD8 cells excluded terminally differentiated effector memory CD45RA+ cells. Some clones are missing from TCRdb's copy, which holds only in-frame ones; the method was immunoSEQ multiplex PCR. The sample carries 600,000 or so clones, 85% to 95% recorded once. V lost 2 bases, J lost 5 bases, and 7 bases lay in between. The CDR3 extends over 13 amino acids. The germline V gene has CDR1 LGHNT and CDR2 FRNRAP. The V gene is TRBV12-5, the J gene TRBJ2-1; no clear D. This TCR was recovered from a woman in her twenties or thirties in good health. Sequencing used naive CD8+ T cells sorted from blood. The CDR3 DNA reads TGTGCTAGTGGTTTGTCCACTAACAATGAGCAGTTCTTC. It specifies CASGLSTNNEQFF.